This is a list of T cell receptor beta chains from one sample in a study of cytomegalovirus exposure and HLA in healthy donors. Method: immunoSEQ multiplex PCR; TCRdb's copy keeps in-frame clones and lacks some. Here the sample spans hundreds of thousands of clones, about nine tenths being singletons. The sequenced material came from PBMCs. All receptors derive from a woman under 30 in good health and CMV-seronegative. CDR3s include the opening cysteine and the closing phenylalanine or tryptophan. A D gene is named only where the DNA matches it firmly. Size is omitted from some rows. Given values are once, few, many or a class for expanded clones.

>TRBV28|-|-|TRBJ1-5
TGTGCCAGCAGAGCGGGCAGGACCCTTAGCAATCAGCCCCAGCATTTT
CASRAGRTLSNQPQHF
>TRBV5-1|TRBD1|-|TRBJ1-1
TGCGCCAGCAGCTTAAGATTAGGGGCAGGGGGGCCCGAAGCTTTCTTT
CASSLRLGAGGPEAFF
>TRBV14|TRBD2|-|TRBJ2-7
TGTGCCAGCACCCCGCGGGGGGCTAGCGGGAGAGGTAGGCACGAGCAGTACTTC
CASTPRGASGRGRHEQYF
>TRBV6-5|-|-|TRBJ1-5
TGTGCCAGCTGGTCGGGTTGGAGCAATCAGCCCCAGCATTTT
CASWSGWSNQPQHF
>TRBV28|TRBD1|once|TRBJ1-3
TGTGCCAGTACGGGACAGGGGGCCTTGGGAAACACCATATATTTT
CASTGQGALGNTIYF
>TRBV9|-|-|TRBJ1-2
TGTGCCAGCAGCGGAGGTGGGGGGATGACCGGCTATGGCTACACCTTC
CASSGGGGMTGYGYTF
>TRBV7-6|TRBD1|once|TRBJ2-1
TGTGCCAGCAGCGGCTCGACAGGGGACAATGAGCAGTTCTTC
CASSGSTGDNEQFF
>TRBV14|-|-|TRBJ1-2
TGTGCCAGCAGCCATTTAGACGGTGGACAGATTAACTATGGCTACACCTTC
CASSHLDGGQINYGYTF
>TRBV10-1|-|-|TRBJ1-1
TGCGCCAGCAGTGTCTCTAGGGGGACGAAAGGTGAAGCTTTCTTT
CASSVSRGTKGEAFF
>TRBV7-2|-|-|TRBJ2-1
TGTGCCAGCTCCCGGCGGTATAATGAGCAGTTCTTC
CASSRRYNEQFF
>TRBV7-2|-|-|TRBJ2-3
TGTGCCAGCCGGGGTCTTAGCACAGATACGCAGTATTTT
CASRGLSTDTQYF
>TRBV27|TRBD2|-|TRBJ2-7
TGTGCCAGCAGTTTCGGCGGGAGTCGCTACGAGCAGTACTTC
CASSFGGSRYEQYF
>TRBV5-1|-|-|TRBJ2-1
TGCGCCAGCAGCATGGGACAGCGGGATGAGCAGTTCTTC
CASSMGQRDEQFF
>TRBV5-6|-|once|TRBJ1-2
TGTGCCAGCAGCAGGACAGAGTATGGCTACACCTTC
CASSRTEYGYTF
>TRBV6-4|-|few|TRBJ2-1
TGTGCCAGCAGTGAGGTAGTAGCCTCCTACAATGAGCAGTTCTTC
CASSEVVASYNEQFF
>TRBV2|TRBD2|-|TRBJ2-1
TGTGCCAGCAGTGGGCGGGGGGGGCTGGTAGCAATGGGTGAGCAGTTCTTC
CASSGRGGLVAMGEQFF
>TRBV27|-|-|TRBJ2-1
TGTGCCAGCAGTCTCCGGAGACCCGACTACAATGAGCAGTTCTTC
CASSLRRPDYNEQFF
>TRBV10-3|-|once|TRBJ1-3
TGTGCCATCAAGCCCGATCGAACTGGAAACACCATATATTTT
CAIKPDRTGNTIYF
>TRBV2|TRBD2|-|TRBJ2-1
TGTGCCAGCAGTGGGATACTAGCGGGAGATTTCTACAATGAGCAGTTCTTC
CASSGILAGDFYNEQFF
>TRBV30|-|-|TRBJ2-7
TGTGCCTGGAGTGTGGGAGGTTCCTACGAGCAGTACTTC
CAWSVGGSYEQYF
>TRBV5-1|TRBD1|-|TRBJ2-5
TGCGCCAGCAGCTTTGGACAGGCCAGGCAAGAGACCCAGTACTTC
CASSFGQARQETQYF
>TRBV30|-|-|TRBJ1-5
TGTGCCTGGAGTAGCAGGGCCAGCAATCAGCCCCAGCATTTT
CAWSSRASNQPQHF
>TRBV18|-|few|TRBJ2-5
TGTGCCAGCTCACCCAACCAAGAGACCCAGTACTTC
CASSPNQETQYF